These T cell receptor beta chains were read from a single sample in a study of T cells after posttransplantation cyclophosphamide. The data were produced by immunoSEQ multiplex PCR, yet TCRdb's version contains in-frame clones alone and is incomplete. The repertoire holds about 12,000 clones, 80% to 95% seen once, with approximately 3.9% in the top ten. The sample was PBMCs, taken after allogeneic stem cell transplant with posttransplant cyclophosphamide. Every receptor here comes from a female patient aged 30-39 years who received an allogeneic stem cell transplant from an unrelated donor, was CMV-positive, and had no GVHD. Certain T cells may be donor cells from the graft. Each CDR3 is given with its conserved first and last residue. D genes are given only for firm matches. Expanded clones get a size class; other rows say once, few or many, or leave the size out.

v_call: TRBV27; clone_size: -; j_call: TRBJ2-7; d_call: TRBD2; cdr3_aa: CASTGTSGSHEQYF; cdr3_nt: TGTGCCAGCACCGGGACTAGCGGGAGCCACGAGCAGTACTTC
v_call: TRBV27; clone_size: -; j_call: TRBJ2-2; d_call: TRBD1; cdr3_aa: CASSRIGTVGTGELFF; cdr3_nt: TGTGCCAGCAGCCGGATTGGGACAGTAGGCACCGGGGAGCTGTTTTTT
v_call: TRBV15; clone_size: -; j_call: TRBJ2-4; d_call: TRBD1; cdr3_aa: CATSSPARGLAASLAKNIQYF; cdr3_nt: TGTGCCACCAGCAGCCCGGCCAGGGGGCTAGCCGCCAGTTTGGCCAAAAACATTCAGTACTTC
v_call: TRBV7-8; clone_size: -; j_call: TRBJ1-3; d_call: -; cdr3_aa: CASSLSRNTIYF; cdr3_nt: TGTGCCAGCAGCTTATCCAGAAACACCATATATTTT
v_call: TRBV7-9; clone_size: -; j_call: TRBJ1-5; d_call: -; cdr3_aa: CASSQTGVPQPQHF; cdr3_nt: TGTGCCAGCAGCCAAACGGGGGTGCCGCAGCCCCAGCATTTT
v_call: TRBV7-9; clone_size: -; j_call: TRBJ2-5; d_call: TRBD1; cdr3_aa: CASSLVAGGRSETQYF; cdr3_nt: TGTGCCAGCAGCTTAGTGGCAGGGGGCCGTTCGGAGACCCAGTACTTC
v_call: TRBV19; clone_size: -; j_call: TRBJ2-2; d_call: TRBD2; cdr3_aa: CASSIDLAGGLTGELFF; cdr3_nt: TGTGCCAGTAGTATAGACCTAGCGGGGGGGCTTACCGGGGAGCTGTTTTTT
v_call: TRBV18; clone_size: -; j_call: TRBJ2-7; d_call: -; cdr3_aa: CASSPGVRTGYEQYF; cdr3_nt: TGTGCCAGCTCACCTGGCGTTAGGACTGGATACGAGCAGTACTTC
v_call: TRBV6-1; clone_size: -; j_call: TRBJ2-2; d_call: TRBD1; cdr3_aa: CASIPDRANTGELFF; cdr3_nt: TGTGCCAGCATCCCTGACAGGGCGAACACCGGGGAGCTGTTTTTT
v_call: TRBV20-1; clone_size: -; j_call: TRBJ2-7; d_call: -; cdr3_aa: CSASSTGQYF; cdr3_nt: TGCAGTGCTAGTTCAACCGGGCAGTACTTC
v_call: TRBV25-1; clone_size: -; j_call: TRBJ1-2; d_call: TRBD1; cdr3_aa: CASSEPGGNYGYTF; cdr3_nt: TGTGCCAGCAGTGAACCAGGGGGCAACTATGGCTACACCTTC
v_call: TRBV5-1; clone_size: -; j_call: TRBJ1-6; d_call: -; cdr3_aa: CASSLLGGRESPLHF; cdr3_nt: TGCGCCAGCAGCTTGTTAGGCGGTCGCGAATCACCCCTCCACTTT
v_call: TRBV9; clone_size: -; j_call: TRBJ2-3; d_call: TRBD2; cdr3_aa: CASKGGGSTDTQYF; cdr3_nt: TGTGCCAGCAAGGGCGGGGGGAGCACAGATACGCAGTATTTT
v_call: TRBV30; clone_size: -; j_call: TRBJ1-6; d_call: -; cdr3_aa: CAWSGGVEGSPLHF; cdr3_nt: TGTGCCTGGAGTGGGGGCGTGGAGGGTTCACCCCTCCACTTT
v_call: TRBV10-3; clone_size: -; j_call: TRBJ1-3; d_call: -; cdr3_aa: CAISVPGAGNTIYF; cdr3_nt: TGTGCCATCAGTGTACCCGGAGCTGGAAACACCATATATTTT
v_call: TRBV5-6; clone_size: -; j_call: TRBJ1-5; d_call: TRBD1; cdr3_aa: CASSWGQGDQPQHF; cdr3_nt: TGTGCCAGCAGCTGGGGACAGGGGGATCAGCCCCAGCATTTT
v_call: TRBV11-2; clone_size: -; j_call: TRBJ2-4; d_call: -; cdr3_aa: CASHRVDKNIQYF; cdr3_nt: TGTGCCAGCCACAGGGTTGACAAAAACATTCAGTACTTC
v_call: TRBV25-1; clone_size: -; j_call: TRBJ2-3; d_call: -; cdr3_aa: CASSPTLGPDTQYF; cdr3_nt: TGTGCCAGCAGCCCGACCCTGGGCCCAGATACGCAGTATTTT
v_call: TRBV23-1; clone_size: -; j_call: TRBJ2-7; d_call: TRBD1; cdr3_aa: CASSQYVGTGRAFYEQYF; cdr3_nt: TGCGCCAGCAGTCAATACGTTGGGACAGGCCGGGCCTTCTACGAGCAGTACTTC
v_call: TRBV4-1; clone_size: -; j_call: TRBJ1-5; d_call: -; cdr3_aa: CASSQERGGNNQPQHF; cdr3_nt: TGCGCCAGCAGCCAAGAGCGGGGGGGGAACAATCAGCCCCAGCATTTT
v_call: TRBV7-6; clone_size: -; j_call: TRBJ2-3; d_call: TRBD2; cdr3_aa: CASSLGGGGRTDTQYF; cdr3_nt: TGTGCCAGCAGCTTAGGAGGCGGGGGGCGCACAGATACGCAGTATTTT
v_call: TRBV2; clone_size: -; j_call: TRBJ2-2; d_call: TRBD1; cdr3_aa: CASIRRTGVSANTGELFF; cdr3_nt: TGTGCCAGCATTCGGAGGACAGGGGTTTCCGCGAACACCGGGGAGCTGTTTTTT
v_call: TRBV19; clone_size: -; j_call: TRBJ2-5; d_call: -; cdr3_aa: CASSIVGSRETQYF; cdr3_nt: TGTGCCAGTAGTATAGTCGGTAGCCGGGAGACCCAGTACTTC
v_call: TRBV30; clone_size: -; j_call: TRBJ1-1; d_call: TRBD1; cdr3_aa: CAWNKPGQGFPEAFF; cdr3_nt: TGTGCCTGGAATAAACCGGGACAGGGGTTCCCTGAAGCTTTCTTT
v_call: TRBV7-9; clone_size: -; j_call: TRBJ2-7; d_call: -; cdr3_aa: CASRKIPGEQYF; cdr3_nt: TGTGCCAGCAGAAAAATACCGGGGGAGCAGTACTTC
v_call: TRBV5-1; clone_size: -; j_call: TRBJ2-5; d_call: TRBD2; cdr3_aa: CASSLEISTSGFRWGRETQYF; cdr3_nt: TGCGCCAGCAGCCTCGAAATATCTACTAGCGGGTTTCGGTGGGGCCGGGAGACCCAGTACTTC
v_call: TRBV2; clone_size: -; j_call: TRBJ2-2; d_call: -; cdr3_aa: CASRYDTGELFF; cdr3_nt: TGTGCCAGCAGATATGACACCGGGGAGCTGTTTTTT
v_call: TRBV4-1; clone_size: -; j_call: TRBJ2-7; d_call: -; cdr3_aa: CASSQLVHSYEQYF; cdr3_nt: TGCGCCAGCAGCCAGCTAGTGCATTCCTACGAGCAGTACTTC
v_call: TRBV27; clone_size: -; j_call: TRBJ1-1; d_call: -; cdr3_aa: CASRKETGTEAFF; cdr3_nt: TGTGCCAGCCGAAAAGAGACGGGCACTGAAGCTTTCTTT
v_call: TRBV28; clone_size: once; j_call: TRBJ2-3; d_call: TRBD1; cdr3_aa: CASSLSGQGADTQYF; cdr3_nt: TGTGCCAGCAGTTTATCCGGGCAGGGGGCGGATACGCAGTATTTT
v_call: TRBV19; clone_size: -; j_call: TRBJ1-1; d_call: TRBD1; cdr3_aa: CASSMTGGWTEAFF; cdr3_nt: TGTGCCAGTAGTATGACAGGGGGCTGGACTGAAGCTTTCTTT
v_call: TRBV18; clone_size: -; j_call: TRBJ1-3; d_call: TRBD1; cdr3_aa: CASSPLLSGMQGASGNTIYF; cdr3_nt: TGTGCCAGCTCACCACTTCTGAGTGGAATGCAGGGGGCGTCCGGAAACACCATATATTTT
v_call: TRBV19; clone_size: -; j_call: TRBJ1-3; d_call: -; cdr3_aa: CASSISRGLNTIYF; cdr3_nt: TGTGCCAGTAGTATCTCCAGAGGGTTAAACACCATATATTTT
v_call: TRBV2; clone_size: -; j_call: TRBJ2-7; d_call: -; cdr3_aa: CASSDQGSSYEQYF; cdr3_nt: TGTGCCAGCAGTGATCAGGGAAGCTCCTACGAGCAGTACTTC
v_call: TRBV5-1; clone_size: -; j_call: TRBJ2-7; d_call: -; cdr3_aa: CASSSTGSTGKQYF; cdr3_nt: TGCGCCAGCAGCTCCACCGGATCTACGGGGAAGCAGTACTTC
v_call: TRBV5-4; clone_size: once; j_call: TRBJ2-7; d_call: -; cdr3_aa: CASSLGGRYEQYF; cdr3_nt: TGTGCCAGCAGCTTGGGAGGCAGATACGAGCAGTACTTC
v_call: TRBV2; clone_size: -; j_call: TRBJ1-2; d_call: TRBD1; cdr3_aa: CASRVVTGTEPTGYTF; cdr3_nt: TGTGCCAGCAGGGTTGTGACAGGGACCGAGCCTACTGGCTACACCTTC
v_call: TRBV27; clone_size: -; j_call: TRBJ1-1; d_call: -; cdr3_aa: CASSLARSTEAFF; cdr3_nt: TGTGCCAGCAGTTTGGCCCGTTCCACTGAAGCTTTCTTT
v_call: TRBV7-2; clone_size: once; j_call: TRBJ2-3; d_call: TRBD2; cdr3_aa: CASSLAGGLAGGGFTDTQYF; cdr3_nt: TGTGCCAGCAGCTTAGCTGGAGGGCTAGCGGGAGGTGGGTTCACAGATACGCAGTATTTT